Below, 25 T cell receptor beta chains from the same sample are listed, as sequenced in a study of blood T cell repertoires in COVID-19. The assay was immunoSEQ multiplex PCR, and TCRdb's table has in-frame clones only and misses some. The table has around 140,000 clones, roughly 79% seen once. Source material: peripheral blood. The receptors stem from a woman aged 55-75 years with acute or convalescent COVID-19.

The chain employs TRBV15 and TRBJ1-1; D not resolved. This CDR3 contains 15 residues. Germline CDR1 reads LNHNV; CDR2 reads YYDKDF (reference sequence). Trimming took off 0 bases at V and 0 bases at J, with 8 bases between the two ends. The CDR3 spells CATSRDRQLNTEAFF. Written as DNA, the CDR3 is TGTGCCACCAGCAGAGATAGACAATTGAACACTGAAGCTTTCTTT.

The genes are TRBV29-1 and TRBJ2-7; TRBD2 matches at 8 bases. This CDR3 is built from 14 residues. Germline CDR1 is SQVTM and CDR2 is ANQGSEA. The trim removed 4 bases at V and 6 bases at J, leaving 11 bases unmatched. Written as DNA, the CDR3 is TGCAGCGTTGTCCCTAGCGGGTTGGAGCGCGAGCAGTACTTC. Its translation is CSVVPSGLEREQYF.

This CDR3 is CASSTKFRLAGVRDEQFF. CDR3 nucleotides: TGTGCCAGCAGCACCAAATTTCGGCTAGCGGGAGTTCGCGATGAGCAGTTCTTC. The genes are TRBV7-9 and TRBJ2-1; 10 bases map to TRBD2. After removal of 5 bases from V and 8 bases from J, the junction contained 18 bases not matched to a gene. The CDR3 runs to 18 residues. Germline CDR1 and CDR2: SEHNR and FQNEAQ (reference sequence).

The rearrangement links TRBV6-5 to TRBJ1-5; D is possibly TRBD1 (5 bases). V gave up 6 bases and J gave up 0 bases, with 9 bases separating them. Germline V gene sequence: CDR1 MNHEY, CDR2 SVGAGI. CDR3 length equals 14 residues. CDR3 residues: CASRGGYSNQPQHF. The CDR3, as DNA: TGTGCCAGCAGGGGGGGGTATAGCAATCAGCCCCAGCATTTT.

This rearrangement joins TRBV13 to TRBJ2-2; possibly TRBD2 for D (6 bases). The CDR3 spans 13 residues. V shed 11 bases and J shed 2 bases, with 12 bases lying between them. Germline assignment: CDR1 PRHDT and CDR2 FYEKMQ (reference sequence). The CDR3 region has the DNA TGTGCCCAGAGACTAGACAACACCGGGGAGCTGTTTTTT. This translates into CAQRLDNTGELFF. Drawing the rest from reference TRBV13 and TRBJ2-2, the complete variable domain is AAGVIQSPRHLIKEKRETATLKCYPIPRHDTVYWYQQGPGQDPQFLISFYEKMQSDKGSIPDRFSAQQFSDYHSELNMSSLELGDSALYFCAQRLDNTGELFFGEGSRLTVL.

This clone was observed a handful of times. The genes are TRBV29-1 and TRBJ2-1; 8 bases align to TRBD2. The CDR3 consists of 13 residues. V trimming: 7 bases; J trimming: 9 bases; junction bases outside the gene matches: 11. CDR1 and CDR2 from the germline V gene are SQVTM and ANQGSEA. CDR3 region: CSASRGGLSEQFF. In DNA form, the CDR3 reads TGCAGCGCCAGTCGGGGGGGGCTGAGTGAGCAGTTCTTC.

V usage is TRBV4-2 and J usage is TRBJ2-1, with TRBD2 identical over 7 bases. V lost 1 base to trimming and J lost 9 bases; unmatched junction nucleotides: 12. This CDR3 is built from 16 residues. From germline, CDR1 is LGHNA and CDR2 YNFKEQ. The CDR3 here is CASSQVGRGVPGEQFF. CDR3 bases: TGTGCCAGCAGCCAAGTTGGACGGGGGGTACCGGGTGAGCAGTTCTTC.

The chain uses TRBV12-3 or TRBV12-4 and TRBJ2-7; D may be TRBD2 (5 bases). The CDR3 spans 13 residues. Trimming shortened V by 2 bases and J by 3 bases, and 8 bases separated the two germline ends. The CDR3 is CASSLSSNYEQYF. The CDR3, as DNA: TGTGCCAGCAGTTTATCTAGCAACTACGAGCAGTACTTC.

This chain joins TRBV11-3 and TRBJ2-2, with D hard to call. Between the trimmed V and J ends, which lost 5 bases and 2 bases, there was a span of 3 bases. The length of the CDR3 is 12 residues. Germline assignment: CDR1 SGHNT and CDR2 YENEEA. In DNA, the CDR3 is TGTGCCAGCAGCATAAACACCGGGGAGCTGTTTTTT. Amino acids: CASSINTGELFF.

CDR3 coding DNA: TGTGCCAGCAGCTCAGTAGGTAGATCTTTACAGGGGTGGAACACTGAAGCTTTCTTT. Translation gives CASSSVGRSLQGWNTEAFF. The chain couples TRBV7-9 to TRBJ1-1; 7 bases are a match to TRBD1. Germline CDR1 SEHNR, CDR2 FQNEAQ (reference sequence). This CDR3 has 19 amino acids. V gave up 4 bases and J gave up 1 base; unmatched junction bases: 18.

The chain joins TRBV5-1 to TRBJ1-2; 9 bases are a match to TRBD1. Trimming at V came to 4 bases and at J to 8 bases, leaving 3 bases not matched to a gene. Germline V gene data show CDR1 as SGHRS and CDR2 as YFSETQ. There are 12 residues in the CDR3. The CDR3 reads CASSRTGEGYTF. The CDR3 DNA reads as TGCGCCAGCAGCCGGACAGGGGAGGGCTACACCTTC.

The rearrangement links TRBV5-1 to TRBJ2-5, with D unclear. The CDR3 runs to 13 residues. Per germline, CDR1 SGHRS and CDR2 YFSETQ. V shed 0 bases and J shed 5 bases, with 8 bases lying between them. In nucleotides, the CDR3 is TGCGCCAGCAGCTTGGGTGCCGGGGAGACCCAGTACTTC. Protein: CASSLGAGETQYF.

The gene calls are TRBV9 and TRBJ1-6; the D gene is possibly TRBD1 (6 bases). Trimming shortened V by 0 bases and J by 7 bases, and 17 bases separated the two germline ends. CDR3 length equals 17 residues. Germline CDR1 and CDR2: SGDLS and YYNGEE. The DNA of the CDR3 is TGTGCCAGCAGCGTAGCTACAGTCGGGACAAGAAATTCACCCCTCCACTTT. Its translation: CASSVATVGTRNSPLHF.

This sequence joins TRBV19 and TRBJ1-2; 9 bases are a match to TRBD1. CDR1 and CDR2 from the germline V gene are LNHDA and SQIVND (reference sequence). V lost 5 bases and J lost 2; bases outside the gene matches: 3. The CDR3 runs 14 residues. CDR3: CASSPGQGNYGYTF. DNA of the CDR3: TGTGCCAGTAGTCCCGGACAGGGGAACTATGGCTACACCTTC.

The chain has TRBV28 and TRBJ2-2, with a possible D match to TRBD2 (5 bases). Per germline, CDR1 MDHEN and CDR2 SYDVKM. The CDR3 has 16 residues. The V end was cut by 3 bases, the J end by 3 bases, with 14 bases between. The CDR3 DNA reads as TGTGCCAGCAGTTTCTTGGGAGCCAGAGACACCGGGGAGCTGTTTTTT. Protein product: CASSFLGARDTGELFF. Together with reference TRBV28 and TRBJ2-2, the CDR3 gives the full variable domain: DVKVTQSSRYLVKRTGEKVFLECVQDMDHENMFWYRQDPGLGLRLIYFSYDVKMKEKGDIPEGYSVSREKKERFSLILESASTNQTSMYLCASSFLGARDTGELFFGEGSRLTVL.

This clone was seen just once. The chain joins TRBV27 to TRBJ1-6, with D perhaps TRBD1 (6 bases). The CDR3 runs 13 residues. The germline V gene has CDR1 MNHEY and CDR2 SMNVEV (reference sequence). V was trimmed by 5 bases and J by 6 bases, leaving 8 bases between them. As DNA, the CDR3 is TGTGCCAGCAGTACAGGGATTAATTCACCCCTCCACTTT. Translated, it gives CASSTGINSPLHF.

This clone was picked up a small number of times. This sequence joins TRBV28 and TRBJ2-2, with TRBD1 identical over 10 bases. Germline CDR1 reads MDHEN; CDR2 reads SYDVKM. Trimming at V came to 5 bases and at J to 5 bases, leaving 8 bases not matched to a gene. This CDR3 region has 16 residues. DNA of the CDR3: TGTGCCAGCAGTCTCGGGACAGGGGTTCTTACCGGGGAGCTGTTTTTT. This codes for CASSLGTGVLTGELFF. The variable domain in full, completed from reference TRBV28 and TRBJ2-2, reads DVKVTQSSRYLVKRTGEKVFLECVQDMDHENMFWYRQDPGLGLRLIYFSYDVKMKEKGDIPEGYSVSREKKERFSLILESASTNQTSMYLCASSLGTGVLTGELFFGEGSRLTVL.

This clone was seen just once. This rearrangement joins TRBV6-5 to TRBJ2-1, with D possibly matching TRBD2 (6 bases). V shed 8 bases and J shed 6 bases, with 20 bases lying between them. The CDR3 consists of 15 residues. Germline V gene sequence: CDR1 MNHEY, CDR2 SVGAGI. The CDR3 region has the DNA TGTGCCAGCCAAGTTCCTGGGGGGACTCCCAATGAGCAGTTCTTC. It is translated as CASQVPGGTPNEQFF.

The gene calls are TRBV10-2 and TRBJ2-7; D is uncertain. V lost 8 bases, J lost 6 bases, and 11 bases lay in between. The CDR3 has 11 residues. In germline, CDR1 is WSHSY, CDR2 SAAADI. The CDR3 coding sequence is TGCGCCAGCCTTGCCCAGTCCGAGCAGTACTTC. Its translation: CASLAQSEQYF.

This clone has only a few counts. The V gene is TRBV30, the J gene TRBJ1-5, with 7 bases identical to TRBD1. This CDR3 has 14 amino acids. Germline CDR1 and CDR2: GTSNPN and SVGIG (reference sequence). Losses at the gene ends were 2 bases for V and 2 bases for J; bases not matched to a gene: 3. In DNA, the CDR3 is TGTGCCTGGAGTTGGGGACAGCGCAATCAGCCCCAGCATTTT. Translation: CAWSWGQRNQPQHF.

Notes on this clone: The junction differs from germline at one of its ends, possibly a read error. The genes are TRBV2 and TRBJ1-2, with TRBD1 as a possible D gene (5 bases). This CDR3 has 9 amino acids. CDR1 and CDR2 from the germline V gene are SNHLY and FYNNEI. The CDR3, as DNA: TGTGCCAGCAGTATCGGGGGGGCCTTC. It translates to CASSIGGAF. The whole variable domain, filled in from reference TRBV2 and TRBJ1-2, reads EPEVTQTPSHQVTQMGQEVILRCVPISNHLYFYWYRQILGQKVEFLVSFYNNEISEKSEIFDDQFSVERPDGSNFTLKIRSTKLEDSAMYFCASSIGGAFGSGTRLTVV.

This rearrangement joins TRBV3-1 (or the pseudogene TRBV3-2) to TRBJ2-6, with D hard to call. CDR1 is LGHDT, CDR2 YNNKEL, per germline (reference sequence). The CDR3 runs to 16 residues. The germline V and J ends were trimmed by 2 bases and 4 bases, with 12 bases remaining between them. CDR3 in amino acids: CASSQPIGPGANVLTF. The CDR3 DNA is TGTGCCAGCAGCCAACCTATCGGTCCCGGGGCCAACGTCCTGACTTTC.

This rearrangement joins TRBV7-8 to TRBJ2-3, with D perhaps matching TRBD2 (6 bases). Germline V gives CDR1 SGHVS, CDR2 FQNEAQ. This CDR3 comprises 16 residues. Trimming took off 2 bases at V and 2 bases at J, with 14 bases between the two ends. This chain's CDR3 is CASSLKTRSFTDTQYF. CDR3 nucleotide sequence: TGTGCCAGCAGCTTAAAGACTAGATCTTTCACAGATACGCAGTATTTT. Full variable domain (missing parts from reference TRBV7-8 and TRBJ2-3): GAGVSQSPRYKVAKRGQDVALRCDPISGHVSLFWYQQALGQGPEFLTYFQNEAQLDKSGLPSDRFFAERPEGSVSTLKIQRTQQEDSAVYLCASSLKTRSFTDTQYFGPGTRLTVL.

The chain is built from TRBV15 and TRBJ2-3; weak D call: TRBD1 (5 bases). The CDR3 loop spans 15 amino acids. Trimming removed 3 bases from V and 4 bases from J, with 14 bases in between. Germline V CDR1 and CDR2: LNHNV, YYDKDF (reference sequence). The CDR3 DNA sequence: TGTGCCACCAGCAGCGAATTCAGGGATTCAGATACGCAGTATTTT. It codes for CATSSEFRDSDTQYF.

The V and J genes are TRBV12-3 or TRBV12-4 and TRBJ2-5; D not resolved. V was trimmed by 6 bases and J by 2 bases, leaving 10 bases between them. There are 13 residues in the CDR3. The CDR3 DNA is TGTGCCAGCAGCTTTACAAGACAAGAGACCCAGTACTTC. Its translation: CASSFTRQETQYF.